The clone carrying this T cell receptor beta chain was seen ten or more times. The V end was cut by 6 bases, the J end by 0 bases, with 11 bases between. The CDR3 covers 14 residues. The germline V gene has CDR1 MDHEN and CDR2 SYDVKM. This record belongs to a study of blood T cell repertoires in COVID-19. Overall study: The United States, Italy and Spain provided the acute and convalescent COVID-19 samples.

In the study's own analysis: Amplification with reference gene primers provided the estimates of nucleated cell counts. The data were produced by immunoSEQ multiplex PCR, yet TCRdb's version contains in-frame clones alone and is incomplete. That table furnishes V, J and clone size, whereas the DNA furnished D and trimming. The data hold 120,000 to 150,000 clones, with approximately 80% observed a single time. The rearrangement links TRBV28 to TRBJ1-1; D not resolved. Source material: peripheral blood. This receptor was taken from a human donor in a cohort sampled during active COVID-19. CDR3 in DNA: TGTGCCAGCAGCGCATCAAGCCTGAACACTGAAGCTTTCTTT. It codes for CASSASSLNTEAFF. Full variable domain (rest looked up from reference TRBV28 and TRBJ1-1): DVKVTQSSRYLVKRTGEKVFLECVQDMDHENMFWYRQDPGLGLRLIYFSYDVKMKEKGDIPEGYSVSREKKERFSLILESASTNQTSMYLCASSASSLNTEAFFGQGTRLTVV.